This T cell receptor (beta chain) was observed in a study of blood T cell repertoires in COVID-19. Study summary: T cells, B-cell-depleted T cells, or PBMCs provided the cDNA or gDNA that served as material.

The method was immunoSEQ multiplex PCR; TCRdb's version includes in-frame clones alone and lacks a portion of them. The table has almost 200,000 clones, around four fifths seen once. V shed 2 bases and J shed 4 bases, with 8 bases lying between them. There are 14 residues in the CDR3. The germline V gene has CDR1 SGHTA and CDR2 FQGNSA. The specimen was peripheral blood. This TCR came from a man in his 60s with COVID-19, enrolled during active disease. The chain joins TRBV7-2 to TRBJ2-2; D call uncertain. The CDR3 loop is CASSLMTGTGELFF. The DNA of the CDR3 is TGTGCCAGCAGCTTAATGACGGGCACCGGGGAGCTGTTTTTT.